These 2 T cell receptor beta chains were all obtained from the same sample, sequenced in a study of T cell repertoires in ileal Crohn's disease. Sequencing was performed with immunoSEQ multiplex PCR; in TCRdb, only in-frame clones are kept and a portion is missing. Here the sample spans 13,000 to 15,000 clones, about 73% being singletons. The sample taken for sequencing was ileal tissue. The source is an adult with Crohn's disease.

J is TRBJ2-4 and V is TRBV5-1; 9 bases align to TRBD1. This CDR3 contains 14 residues. Germline V gives CDR1 SGHRS, CDR2 YFSETQ. The trim removed 0 bases at V and 10 bases at J, leaving 5 bases unmatched. The CDR3: CASSLAGQGEIQYF. CDR3 bases: TGCGCCAGCAGCTTGGCGGGACAGGGAGAGATTCAGTACTTC.

V and J are TRBV13 and TRBJ1-2; 9 nucleotides agree with TRBD1. In germline, CDR1 is PRHDT, CDR2 FYEKMQ (reference sequence). The CDR3 totals 12 residues. J was trimmed by 10 bases and V by 3 bases; bases with no gene match: 3. The CDR3 spells CASSLGQGAYTF. The CDR3 bases are TGTGCCAGCAGCTTGGGACAGGGAGCCTACACCTTC.